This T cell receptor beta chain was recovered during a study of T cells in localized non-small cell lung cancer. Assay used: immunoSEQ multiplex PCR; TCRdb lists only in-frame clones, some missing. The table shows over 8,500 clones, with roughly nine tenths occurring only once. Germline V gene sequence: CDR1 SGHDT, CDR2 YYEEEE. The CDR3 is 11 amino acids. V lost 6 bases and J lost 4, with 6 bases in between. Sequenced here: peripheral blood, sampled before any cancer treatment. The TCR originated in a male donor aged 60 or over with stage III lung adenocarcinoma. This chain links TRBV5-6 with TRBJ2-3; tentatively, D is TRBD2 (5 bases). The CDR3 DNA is TGTGCCAGCACCGGGGCAGATACGCAGTATTTT. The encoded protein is CASTGADTQYF.